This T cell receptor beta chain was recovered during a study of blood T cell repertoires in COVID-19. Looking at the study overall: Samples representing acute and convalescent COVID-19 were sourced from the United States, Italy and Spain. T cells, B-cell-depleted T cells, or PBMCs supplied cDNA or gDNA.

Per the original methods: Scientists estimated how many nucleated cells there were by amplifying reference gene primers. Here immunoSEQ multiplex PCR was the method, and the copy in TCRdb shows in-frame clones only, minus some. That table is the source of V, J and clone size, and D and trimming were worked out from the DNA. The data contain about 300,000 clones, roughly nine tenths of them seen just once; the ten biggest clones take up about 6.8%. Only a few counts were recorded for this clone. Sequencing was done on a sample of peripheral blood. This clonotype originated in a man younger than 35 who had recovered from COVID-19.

Written as DNA, the CDR3 is TGCGCCAGCAGCCAACCGGGACAGGGAGGAGGAAACACCATATATTTT. This gives the protein CASSQPGQGGGNTIYF. V is TRBV4-1 and J is TRBJ1-3; 9 bases are a match to TRBD1. There are 16 residues in the CDR3. The ends lost 2 bases at V and 4 bases at J; junction bases unmatched: 6. CDR1 is MGHRA and CDR2 is YSYEKL in the germline V gene.